This T cell receptor (beta chain) was retrieved from a study of T cell repertoires in cytomegalovirus infection. Study-wide findings and caveats: Clonotype analysis showed dominance of the ex vivo response by HLA-C-restricted CMV-specific TCR beta clonotypes.

TCRdb itself ran the reads through MiXCR, one entry per CDR3 protein. In the table there are 600,000 to 700,000 distinct CDR3 sequences, roughly 36% of which are singletons. The V and J ends lost 2 bases and 3 bases respectively, with 10 bases between them. This CDR3 spans 14 amino acids. Germline assignment: CDR1 SGHAT and CDR2 FQNNGV. About this clonotype: The antigen is unknown.

The chain joins TRBV11-2 to TRBJ1-1, with TRBD1 as a possible D gene (5 bases). The input for sequencing was cultured PBMCs, taken from culture after CMV antigen stimulation. The origin of this receptor is a human donor in good health (CMV status not recorded). Some clones in this sample may be carry-over from other donors' samples. The CDR3 here is CASSLSREHTEAFF. The CDR3, as DNA: TGTGCCAGCAGCTTATCCAGGGAGCACACTGAAGCTTTCTTT.